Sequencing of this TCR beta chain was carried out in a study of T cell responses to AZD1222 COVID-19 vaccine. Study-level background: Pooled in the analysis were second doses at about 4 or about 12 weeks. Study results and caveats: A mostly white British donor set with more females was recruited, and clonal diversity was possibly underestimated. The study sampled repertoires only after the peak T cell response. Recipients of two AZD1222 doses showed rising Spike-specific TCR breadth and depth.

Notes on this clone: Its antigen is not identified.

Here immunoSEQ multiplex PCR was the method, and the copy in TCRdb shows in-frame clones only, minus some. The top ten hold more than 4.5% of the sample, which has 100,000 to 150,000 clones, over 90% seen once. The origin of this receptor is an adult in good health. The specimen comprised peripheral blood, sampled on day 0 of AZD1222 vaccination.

CDR3 sequence: CASSLVTGAGQPQHF. As DNA, the CDR3 is TGCGCCAGCAGCTTGGTTACCGGGGCTGGTCAGCCCCAGCATTTT. This chain uses TRBV5-1 with TRBJ1-5; maybe TRBD1 (5 bases). The CDR3 totals 15 residues. Germline assignment: CDR1 SGHRS and CDR2 YFSETQ. Trimming removed 0 bases at V and 6 bases at J, with 13 bases between.